This T cell receptor (beta chain) was identified in a study of T cell responses to AZD1222 COVID-19 vaccine. Produced via immunoSEQ multiplex PCR; TCRdb's table is partial and in-frame only. The sample shows 150,000 to 190,000 clones, around nine tenths of them seen only once. The V segment lost 2 bases and the J segment 0 bases; nucleotides outside the gene matches: 5. This CDR3 is built from 16 residues. Germline lookup yields CDR1 MNHEY and CDR2 SVGAGI. General study results and limits: Per reports, nearly half of all spike-specific TCRs target regions that are unmutated in variants. Seropositive status at baseline applied to only a handful of AZD1222 recipients. Spike-specific TCR breadth and depth both grew after two AZD1222 doses.

As for this clone: Its specificity is unknown.

The chain recombines TRBV6-5 with TRBJ1-1; 8 nucleotides align to TRBD1. The sample was peripheral blood, taken on day 0 of AZD1222 vaccination. The sequence was collected from an adult in good health. CDR3 coding DNA: TGTGCCAGCAGTTACGGTCAGGGGGCCTTGAACACTGAAGCTTTCTTT. It specifies CASSYGQGALNTEAFF.